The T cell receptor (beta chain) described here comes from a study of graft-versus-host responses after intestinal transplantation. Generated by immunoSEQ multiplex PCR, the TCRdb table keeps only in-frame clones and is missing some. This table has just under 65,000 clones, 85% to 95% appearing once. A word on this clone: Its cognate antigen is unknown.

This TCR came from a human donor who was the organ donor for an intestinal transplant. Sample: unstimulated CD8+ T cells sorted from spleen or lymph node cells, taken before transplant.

Here the CDR3 DNA reads TGTGCCAGCACCAGCGGGACAGGGGCCTATGGCTACACCTTC. The encoded protein is CASTSGTGAYGYTF. This chain joins TRBV27 and TRBJ1-2, with 10 nucleotides matching TRBD1. The CDR3 has 14 residues. Germline-derived CDR1 and CDR2 are MNHEY and SMNVEV (reference sequence). The junction had 6 bases not matched to a gene; V was cut back by 7 bases and J by 4 bases.